These 19 T cell receptor beta chains were sequenced from one sample in a study of Ad26.COV2.S vaccination and SARS-CoV-2 variants. TCRdb keeps only in-frame clones here, not all; method: immunoSEQ multiplex PCR. The sample includes approximately 300,000 clones, about 86% of them seen just once. The sample's treatment: roughly 18 received Ad26.COV2.S at low or high dose, single or two shots; about 5 received placebo; per-sample allocation not given. Day 63 following the first vaccine or placebo injection was when the samples were taken. The sequencing here drew on peripheral blood, taken in a trial of Ad26.COV2.S vaccine versus placebo. The source is a person between 18 and 65 years old who received the Ad26.COV2.S COVID-19 vaccine or a placebo.

This clone was counted only a few times. The gene calls are TRBV6-5 and TRBJ2-1; D possibly uses TRBD1 or TRBD2 (6 bases each). The CDR3 consists of 13 residues. V lost 7 bases and J lost 7, with 14 bases in between. The V gene's germline CDR1 is MNHEY and CDR2 SVGAGI. The chain's CDR3 is CASNGGPWNEQFF. The CDR3 bases are TGTGCCAGCAATGGGGGGCCGTGGAATGAGCAGTTCTTC.

The chain recombines TRBV5-4 with TRBJ1-1; D gene uncertain. In germline, CDR1 is SGHNT, CDR2 YYREEE (reference sequence). The CDR3 sequence is 14 residues long. V was shortened by 4 bases and J by 1 base, with 11 bases between the two germline ends. The CDR3 here is CASSALGGNTEAFF. The CDR3 DNA is TGTGCCAGCAGCGCCTTAGGCGGGAACACTGAAGCTTTCTTT. Full variable domain (rest looked up from reference TRBV5-4 and TRBJ1-1): ETGVTQSPTHLIKTRGQQVTLRCSSQSGHNTVSWYQQALGQGPQFIFQYYREEENGRGNFPPRFSGLQFPNYSSELNVNALELDDSALYLCASSALGGNTEAFFGQGTRLTVV.

CDR3 amino acids: CATSPQRGADTQYF. For the CDR3, the DNA is TGTGCCACTTCCCCGCAAAGGGGGGCCGATACGCAGTATTTT. The V call is TRBV24-1, the J call TRBJ2-3, with D possibly called TRBD1 or TRBD2 (6 bases each). CDR3 size: 14 residues. Between the trimmed V and J ends, which lost 10 bases and 6 bases, there was a span of 19 bases. Germline CDR1 reads KGHDR; CDR2 reads SFDVKD.

The chain joins TRBV4-1 to TRBJ1-4, with unresolved D. Germline V gives CDR1 MGHRA, CDR2 YSYEKL. CDR3 size: 14 residues. Trimming pared 0 bases from V and 4 bases from J, leaving 6 bases between. The CDR3 DNA reads TGCGCCAGCAGCCAAGAAAGCCTTAATGAAAAACTGTTTTTT. Encoded protein: CASSQESLNEKLFF.

The chain links TRBV10-3 to TRBJ1-2; TRBD1 agrees at 11 bases. The CDR3 spans 15 residues. The ends lost 8 bases at V and 1 base at J; junction bases unmatched: 6. The germline V gene has CDR1 ENHRY and CDR2 SYGVKD. The CDR3 DNA follows: TGTGCCATCCGGACAGGGGGCGCAGGTAACTATGGCTACACCTTC. Amino acid sequence: CAIRTGGAGNYGYTF.

In its sample, this clone was seen once. This chain connects TRBV4-1 to TRBJ1-1; no clear D gene. Trimming took off 1 base at V and 8 bases at J, with 8 bases between the two ends. Germline-derived CDR1 and CDR2 are MGHRA and YSYEKL. This CDR3 spans 12 amino acids. DNA of the CDR3: TGCGCCAGCAGCCAAGGTACGTCGGAAGCTTTCTTT. Translated, it gives CASSQGTSEAFF.

The V call is TRBV11-3, the J call TRBJ2-7; D could derive from TRBD1 or TRBD2 (5 bases each). The germline gives CDR1 SGHNT, CDR2 YENEEA. The CDR3 is made up of 16 amino acids. The V end was cut by 4 bases, the J end by 2 bases, with 18 bases between. This chain's CDR3 is CASSYGTGTATYEQYF. Here the CDR3 DNA reads TGTGCCAGCAGCTATGGAACCGGGACCGCCACCTACGAGCAGTACTTC.

The chain combines TRBV4-3 with TRBJ2-5, with D perhaps matching TRBD1 or TRBD2 (5 bases each). CDR1 and CDR2 from the germline V gene are LGHNA and YSLEER. V was pared by 0 bases and J by 7 bases, with 15 bases between. The length of the CDR3 is 15 residues. The CDR3 region is CASSQDQGRFGTQYF. The DNA for the CDR3 is TGCGCCAGCAGCCAAGATCAGGGACGGTTTGGGACCCAGTACTTC.

DNA for the CDR3: TGTGCCAGCCCCCAGTCCCGGGACAGGGTTCGAGGCTACACCTTC. Protein product: CASPQSRDRVRGYTF. The chain couples TRBV14 to TRBJ1-2, with 9 bases lining up with TRBD1. V was clipped by 8 bases and J by 8 bases; unmatched bases: 15. The CDR3 sequence is 15 residues long. Germline V gene data show CDR1 as SGHDN and CDR2 as FVKESK.

This chain joins TRBV2 and TRBJ2-1, with 9 bases aligning to TRBD2. Looked up from germline, CDR1 is SNHLY and CDR2 is FYNNEI. This CDR3 contains 20 residues. After removal of 3 bases from V and 0 bases from J, the junction contained 15 bases not matched to a gene. The CDR3: CASSDERGELLLSSYNEQFF. CDR3 sequence (DNA): TGTGCCAGCAGTGATGAGCGGGGGGAACTCCTATTAAGCTCCTACAATGAGCAGTTCTTC.

This clone was counted a single time. V is TRBV18 and J is TRBJ2-1, with D possibly being TRBD1 (5 bases). This CDR3 region has 15 residues. Trimming cost V 3 bases and J 4 bases, with 13 bases left between them. Germline CDR1 is KGHSH and CDR2 is LQKENI. The CDR3 reads CASSPPLTGYNEQFF. The CDR3 DNA sequence: TGTGCCAGCTCACCCCCCCTAACAGGATACAATGAGCAGTTCTTC. The variable domain in full, with the rest retrieved from reference TRBV18 and TRBJ2-1, is NAGVMQNPRHLVRRRGQEARLRCSPMKGHSHVYWYRQLPEEGLKFMVYLQKENIIDESGMPKERFSAEFPKEGPSILRIQQVVRGDSAAYFCASSPPLTGYNEQFFGPGTRLTVL.

The J gene is TRBJ2-5, the V gene TRBV3-1 (or the pseudogene TRBV3-2); possibly TRBD1 for D (7 bases). Germline V CDR1 and CDR2: LGHDT, YNNKEL (reference sequence). Trimming took 1 base from V and 4 from J, leaving 19 bases between them. The CDR3 runs to 17 residues. CDR3: CASSQVASGGLGETQYF. CDR3 coding DNA: TGTGCCAGCAGCCAAGTGGCATCAGGGGGGTTGGGAGAGACCCAGTACTTC.

As to this clone: Other DNA variants within this sample encode the same CDR3. The V and J genes are TRBV2 and TRBJ2-3; D ambiguous. The germline V gene encodes CDR1 SNHLY and CDR2 FYNNEI. The V end lost 4 bases, the J end lost 2 bases, and 4 bases lay between the germline ends. This CDR3 has 12 residues. As DNA, the CDR3 is TGTGCCAGCAGTGTCTCCACAGATACGCAGTATTTT. As protein: CASSVSTDTQYF.

The rearrangement uses TRBV6-6 and TRBJ1-3; 9 bases are shared with TRBD1. Germline V gene sequence: CDR1 MNHNY, CDR2 SVGAGI (reference sequence). V shed 9 bases, J shed 4 bases, and the junction held 10 bases outside the gene matches. This CDR3 has 15 residues. The CDR3 nucleotides read TGTGCCAGTCGTACAGGGGGCAGGAGGGGAAACACCATATATTTT. Its translation: CASRTGGRRGNTIYF.

This clone was counted a few times. V usage is TRBV6-4 and J usage is TRBJ2-2; weak D call: TRBD2 (6 bases). Germline lookup yields CDR1 MRHNA and CDR2 SNTAGT. The CDR3 is 15 amino acids. V shed 6 bases and J shed 1 base, with 12 bases lying between them. In DNA, the CDR3 is TGTGCCAGCAGCCAGGAAGCGGGGAACACCGGGGAGCTGTTTTTT. Its translation: CASSQEAGNTGELFF.

The V gene is TRBV4-1, the J gene TRBJ1-5; D remains unclear. The CDR3 has 16 amino acids. Germline-derived CDR1 and CDR2 are MGHRA and YSYEKL. Trimming took 1 base from V and 4 from J, leaving 14 bases between them. CDR3 coding DNA: TGCGCCAGCAGCCAAGGCCACACATTAGAGAATCAGCCCCAGCATTTT. Its protein is CASSQGHTLENQPQHF.

This clone was seen a few times. The chain employs TRBV19 and TRBJ1-2, with D possibly being TRBD1 (5 bases). The germline V and J ends were trimmed by 7 bases and 1 base, with 13 bases remaining between them. Germline assignment: CDR1 LNHDA and CDR2 SQIVND (reference sequence). The CDR3 covers 14 residues. The DNA of the CDR3 is TGTGCCAGTACTTGGGGCGCCGGTAACTATGGCTACACCTTC. It specifies CASTWGAGNYGYTF. The full variable domain, its missing parts supplied by reference TRBV19 and TRBJ1-2, is DGGITQSPKYLFRKEGQNVTLSCEQNLNHDAMYWYRQDPGQGLRLIYYSQIVNDFQKGDIAEGYSVSREKKESFPLTVTSAQKNPTAFYLCASTWGAGNYGYTFGSGTRLTVV.

The chain carries TRBV25-1 and TRBJ2-1; 11 nucleotides match TRBD2. V lost 3 bases, J lost 8 bases, and 6 bases stayed unmatched. The CDR3 runs to 15 residues. CDR1 is MGHDK and CDR2 is SYGVNS in the germline V gene. This chain's CDR3 is CASSDILAGGHEQFF. The CDR3 region has the DNA TGTGCCAGCAGTGATATCCTAGCGGGGGGCCATGAGCAGTTCTTC. Drawing the rest from reference TRBV25-1 and TRBJ2-1, the complete variable domain is EADIYQTPRYLVIGTGKKITLECSQTMGHDKMYWYQQDPGMELHLIHYSYGVNSTEKGDLSSESTVSRIRTEHFPLTLESARPSHTSQYLCASSDILAGGHEQFFGPGTRLTVL.

This chain uses TRBV9 with TRBJ2-1, with D unclear. CDR1 SGDLS and CDR2 YYNGEE come from the germline V gene. The CDR3 has 11 residues. V was clipped by 3 bases and J by 9 bases, with 7 bases between them. CDR3 in DNA: TGTGCCAGCAGCGAGGACGCTGAGCAGTTCTTC. This codes for CASSEDAEQFF.